This entry is about one T cell receptor (beta chain). The antigen it binds to is not known. No base quality values were provided; no much bigger clone lies one nucleotide off. Using the deep immunoSEQ assay, TCR CDR3 regions were amplified from genomic DNA by multiplex PCR. Genomic DNA extracted from each cell subset was distributed evenly over all wells of several immunoSEQ 96-well plates, and each plate served as one replicate. For sorted subsets, approximately 190 ng of genomic DNA, equivalent to roughly 30,000 T cell genomes, went into each replicate PCR. The purified libraries were quantified using a Qubit 3.0 fluorometer, sized with a Bioanalyzer 2100, and then quantified again using the KAPA Library Quantification kit. Every immunoSEQ 96-well plate was sequenced on a separate single-read 150-cycle Illumina NextSeq 550 flow cell. Under the source paper's analysis protocol: Because only junctional sequences without quality scores were contained in the immunoSEQ output, filtering matching that applied to full-length reads could not be performed. To assign V/J genes and CDR3, sequences were annotated against IMGT germline references using PyIR, a Python wrapper for IgBLAST v1.9. Reads were filtered out if the reads had weak V/J assignments (E-value above 1e-6), no CDR3, stop codons, out-of-frame junctions, or ambiguous translated residues. V3J clonotypes were defined as sequences sharing an identical inferred V gene, J gene, and CDR3 amino acid sequence. The percentage overlap between two repertoires was calculated by dividing the number of shared unique clonotypes by the size of the smaller repertoire. Repertoire richness was assessed with RTK rarefaction, the Chao1 estimator, and Recon v2.1 estimates of unobserved clonotypes. Generation probabilities were computed with OLGA for all TCRbeta clonotypes obtained by the gDNA method from several donors. TCRdb took over this immuneACCESS table, retaining in-frame rearrangements with V and J assigned. Such tables are incomplete; in checked studies, under half of the missing clones stem from an unresolved V gene, and the remainder is unexplained. D and trimming were read from the DNA, whereas the V and J calls and clone size are those reported in that table. The sample includes about 1.5 million clones, with 95% to 99% observed a single time. The top ten hold around 0.45% of the sample.

The donors were healthy, HIV-negative adults who had no recently reported acute infections or vaccinations. All donors were Caucasian adults living in Nashville, Tennessee, USA. CD4+ T cells were enriched by magnetic negative selection, after which naive cells were positively selected on CD45RA and the negative fraction was taken as the memory subset. Blood was obtained by leukapheresis, after which PBMCs were separated by Ficoll-Histopaque density gradient centrifugation and cryopreserved in liquid nitrogen vapor phase. Purity and quantity of every magnetically sorted T cell population were checked by analytical flow cytometry. From each sorted fraction, genomic DNA was isolated and quantified by UV absorbance on a Nanodrop 2000c. The CDR3 spans 16 residues, from the cysteine through the phenylalanine. Only CDR3 DNA is held: 48 bases, read in frame from base 1. V is pruned by 0 bases and J by 7 bases, leaving 9 bases of the junction without a gene match. CDR1 and CDR2 are drawn from the germline V gene: ENHRY, SYGVKD.

This sample is part of a study of shared clonotypes between healthy human individuals (TCRdb year 2020). About the investigation overall: Three men and a couple of women, aged 18 to 49 years, made up the cohort. For each donor, CD4 naive and CD4 memory were each given three plates, CD8 naive was given two plates, and CD8 memory was given one plate. The study deeply sequenced blood TCR repertoires of about 5 healthy adults to estimate repertoire size and the extent of clonotype sharing between individuals. Different laboratories and diverse techniques were used to prepare libraries and sequence TCR repertoires, to increase sequencing depth and limit assay-specific biases. Leukapheresis yielded between about 0.94 and 9 billion PBMCs per donor. Broad study findings and their caveats: Sampling was restricted to blood, and TCR repertoires in tissue are likely to differ from TCR repertoires in blood. About 5% of naive CD4, around 4% of naive CD8, approximately 2% of memory CD4, and less than 0.45% of memory CD8 clonotypes were shared across four donors. Clonotypes shared by all four sorted-subset donors showed higher generation probabilities than non-shared clonotypes. Rarefaction of sorted-subset datasets indicated incomplete sequencing despite the large sequencing depth. Naive subsets generally had larger estimated clonotype richness than memory subsets did. Because the study included only a small number of donors, the genetic and exposure-history diversity represented was limited. Pairwise subsampling indicated that sequencing depth was expected to affect the degree of clonotype sharing among donors.

Rearrangement joined TRBV10-3 to TRBJ2-1, and TRBD2 matches 7 of the central bases. The TCR comes from a man aged 25 to 45 in good health. The sequencing input was naive CD4+ T cells sorted from blood. The label giving this sample's cell subset or site can be read as: CD45RA+ positively selected. The CDR3 protein: CAISESGGTLGNEQFF. Read as DNA, the sequence is TGTGCCATCAGTGAGTCCGGGGGGACGCTGGGAAATGAGCAGTTCTTC.